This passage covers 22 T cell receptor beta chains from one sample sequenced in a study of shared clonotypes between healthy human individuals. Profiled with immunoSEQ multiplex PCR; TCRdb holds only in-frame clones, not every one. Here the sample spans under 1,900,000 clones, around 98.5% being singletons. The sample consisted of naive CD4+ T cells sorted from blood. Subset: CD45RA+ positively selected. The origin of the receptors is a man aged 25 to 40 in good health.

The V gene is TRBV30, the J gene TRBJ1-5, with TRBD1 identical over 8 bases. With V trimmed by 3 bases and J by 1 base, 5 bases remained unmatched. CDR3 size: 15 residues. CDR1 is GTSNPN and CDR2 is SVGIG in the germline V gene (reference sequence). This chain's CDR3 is CAWRARGPSNQPQHF. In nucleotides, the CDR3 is TGTGCCTGGAGAGCCAGGGGGCCAAGCAATCAGCCCCAGCATTTT.

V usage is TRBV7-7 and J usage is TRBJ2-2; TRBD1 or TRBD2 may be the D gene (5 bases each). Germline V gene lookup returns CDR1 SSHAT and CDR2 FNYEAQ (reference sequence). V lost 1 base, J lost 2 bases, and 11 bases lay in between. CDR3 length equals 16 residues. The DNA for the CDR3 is TGTGCCAGCAGCTTAGTTCGAGGGGCCAACACCGGGGAGCTGTTTTTT. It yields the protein CASSLVRGANTGELFF.

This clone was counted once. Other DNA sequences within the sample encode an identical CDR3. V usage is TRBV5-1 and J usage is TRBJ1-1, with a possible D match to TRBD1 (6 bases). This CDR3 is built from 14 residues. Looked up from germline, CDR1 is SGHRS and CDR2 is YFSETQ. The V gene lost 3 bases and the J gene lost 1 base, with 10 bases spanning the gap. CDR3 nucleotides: TGCGCCAGCAGCTCATTGACAGGGAACACTGAAGCTTTCTTT. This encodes CASSSLTGNTEAFF.

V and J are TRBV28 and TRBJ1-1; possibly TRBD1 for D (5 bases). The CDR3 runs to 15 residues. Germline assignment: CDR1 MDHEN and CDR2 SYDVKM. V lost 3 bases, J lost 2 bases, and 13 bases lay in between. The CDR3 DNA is TGTGCCAGCAGTTTCCGTGAGGGGCCCAACACTGAAGCTTTCTTT. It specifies CASSFREGPNTEAFF.

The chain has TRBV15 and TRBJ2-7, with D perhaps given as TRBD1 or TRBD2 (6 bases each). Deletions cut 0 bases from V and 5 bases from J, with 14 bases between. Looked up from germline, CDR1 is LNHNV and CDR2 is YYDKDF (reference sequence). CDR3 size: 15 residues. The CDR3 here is CATSRDLSGGHEQYF. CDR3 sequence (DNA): TGTGCCACCAGCAGAGATCTATCCGGGGGCCACGAGCAGTACTTC.

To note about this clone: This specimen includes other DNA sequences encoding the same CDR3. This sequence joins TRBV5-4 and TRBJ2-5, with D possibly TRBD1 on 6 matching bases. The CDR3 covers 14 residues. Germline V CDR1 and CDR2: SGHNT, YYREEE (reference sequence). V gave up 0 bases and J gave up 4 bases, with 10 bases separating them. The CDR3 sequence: CASSLAGARETQYF. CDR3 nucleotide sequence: TGTGCCAGCAGCTTGGCAGGGGCGCGAGAGACCCAGTACTTC.

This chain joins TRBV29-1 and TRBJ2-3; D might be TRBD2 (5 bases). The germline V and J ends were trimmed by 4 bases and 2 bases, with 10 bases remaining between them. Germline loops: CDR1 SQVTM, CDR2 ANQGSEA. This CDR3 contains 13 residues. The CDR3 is CSVGRRFTDTQYF. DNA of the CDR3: TGCAGCGTTGGGAGGAGGTTCACAGATACGCAGTATTTT.

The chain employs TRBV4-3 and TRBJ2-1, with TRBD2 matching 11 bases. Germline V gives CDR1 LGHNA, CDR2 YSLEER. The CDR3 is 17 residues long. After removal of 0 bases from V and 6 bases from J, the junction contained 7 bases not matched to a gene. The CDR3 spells CASSQELAGAGGNEQFF. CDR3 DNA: TGCGCCAGCAGCCAAGAACTAGCGGGAGCCGGAGGCAATGAGCAGTTCTTC.

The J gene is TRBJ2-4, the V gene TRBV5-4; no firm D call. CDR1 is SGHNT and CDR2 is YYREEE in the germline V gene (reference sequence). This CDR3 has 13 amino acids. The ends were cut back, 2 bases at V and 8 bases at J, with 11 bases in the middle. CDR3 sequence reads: CASSLQHRHIQYF. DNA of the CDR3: TGTGCCAGCAGCTTACAACACAGACACATTCAGTACTTC.

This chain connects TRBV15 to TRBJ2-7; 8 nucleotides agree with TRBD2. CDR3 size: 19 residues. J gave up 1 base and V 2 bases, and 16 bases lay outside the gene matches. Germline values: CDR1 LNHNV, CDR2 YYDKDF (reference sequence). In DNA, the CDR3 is TGTGCCACCAGCAGACAGCGGGAGCCGAGAGATAGGCGTTCCTACGAGCAGTACTTC. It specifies CATSRQREPRDRRSYEQYF.

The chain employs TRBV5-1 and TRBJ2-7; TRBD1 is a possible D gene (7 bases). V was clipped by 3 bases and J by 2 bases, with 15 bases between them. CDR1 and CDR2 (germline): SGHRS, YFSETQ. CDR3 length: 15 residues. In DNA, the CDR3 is TGCGCCAGCAGCTCAAGTCCAGGGGGGACCTACGAGCAGTACTTC. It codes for CASSSSPGGTYEQYF.

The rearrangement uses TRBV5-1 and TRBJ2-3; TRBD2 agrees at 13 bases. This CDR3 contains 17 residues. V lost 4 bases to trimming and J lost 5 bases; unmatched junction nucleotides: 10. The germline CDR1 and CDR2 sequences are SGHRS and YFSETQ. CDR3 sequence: CASSDRLGLAGKDTQYF. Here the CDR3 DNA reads TGCGCCAGCAGCGACCGATTGGGACTAGCGGGAAAAGATACGCAGTATTTT.

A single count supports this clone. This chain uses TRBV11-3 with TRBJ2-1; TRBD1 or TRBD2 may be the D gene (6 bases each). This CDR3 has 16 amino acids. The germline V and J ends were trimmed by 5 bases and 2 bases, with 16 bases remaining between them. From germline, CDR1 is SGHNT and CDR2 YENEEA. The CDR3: CASSPRGAGAYNEQFF. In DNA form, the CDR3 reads TGTGCCAGCAGCCCAAGGGGGGCGGGCGCCTACAATGAGCAGTTCTTC.

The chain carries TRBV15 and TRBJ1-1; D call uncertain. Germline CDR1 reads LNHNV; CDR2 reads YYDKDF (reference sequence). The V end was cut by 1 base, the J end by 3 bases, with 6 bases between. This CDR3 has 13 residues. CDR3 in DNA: TGTGCCACCAGCAGAGGAGGATACACTGAAGCTTTCTTT. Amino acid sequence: CATSRGGYTEAFF.

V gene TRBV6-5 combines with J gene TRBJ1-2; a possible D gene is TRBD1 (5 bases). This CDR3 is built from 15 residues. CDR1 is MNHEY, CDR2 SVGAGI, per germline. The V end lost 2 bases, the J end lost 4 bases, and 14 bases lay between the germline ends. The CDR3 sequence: CASSYRSGWGYGYTF. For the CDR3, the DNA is TGTGCCAGCAGTTACCGTTCAGGGTGGGGCTATGGCTACACCTTC.

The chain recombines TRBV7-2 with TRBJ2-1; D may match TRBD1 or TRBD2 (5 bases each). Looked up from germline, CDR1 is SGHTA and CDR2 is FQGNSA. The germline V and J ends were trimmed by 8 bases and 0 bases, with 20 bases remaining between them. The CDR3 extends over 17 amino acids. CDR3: CASLKFTGQYSYNEQFF. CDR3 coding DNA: TGTGCCAGCCTTAAATTCACGGGGCAATACTCCTACAATGAGCAGTTCTTC.

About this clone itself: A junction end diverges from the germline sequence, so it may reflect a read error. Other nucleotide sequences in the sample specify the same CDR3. CDR3 nucleotide sequence: TGCGCCAGCAGTTTGGGGACACCCAACACCGGGGAGCTGTTTTTT. It yields the protein CASSLGTPNTGELFF. The gene calls are TRBV5-1 and TRBJ2-2; TRBD1 is a possible D gene (6 bases). The CDR3 sequence is 15 residues long. Germline CDR1 SGHRS, CDR2 YFSETQ.

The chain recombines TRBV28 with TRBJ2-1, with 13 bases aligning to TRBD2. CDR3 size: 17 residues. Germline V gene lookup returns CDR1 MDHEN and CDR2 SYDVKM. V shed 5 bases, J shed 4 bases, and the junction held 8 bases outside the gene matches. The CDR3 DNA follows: TGTGCCAGCAGTACACGGACTAGCGGGAGACCTTACAATGAGCAGTTCTTC. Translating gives CASSTRTSGRPYNEQFF.

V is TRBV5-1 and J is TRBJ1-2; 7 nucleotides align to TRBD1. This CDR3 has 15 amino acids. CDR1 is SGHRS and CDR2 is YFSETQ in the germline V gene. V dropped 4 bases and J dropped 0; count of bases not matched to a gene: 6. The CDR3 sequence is CASSVGTATNYGYTF. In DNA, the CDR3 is TGCGCCAGCAGCGTCGGGACAGCCACTAACTATGGCTACACCTTC. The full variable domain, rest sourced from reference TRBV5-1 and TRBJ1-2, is KAGVTQTPRYLIKTRGQQVTLSCSPISGHRSVSWYQQTPGQGLQFLFEYFSETQRNKGNFPGRFSGRQFSNSRSEMNVSTLELGDSALYLCASSVGTATNYGYTFGSGTRLTVV.

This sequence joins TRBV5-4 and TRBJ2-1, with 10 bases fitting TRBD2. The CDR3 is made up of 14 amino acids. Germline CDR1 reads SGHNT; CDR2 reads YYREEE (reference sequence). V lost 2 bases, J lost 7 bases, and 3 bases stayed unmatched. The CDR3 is CASSFGTSVNEQFF. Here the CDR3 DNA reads TGTGCCAGCAGCTTCGGGACTAGCGTGAATGAGCAGTTCTTC.

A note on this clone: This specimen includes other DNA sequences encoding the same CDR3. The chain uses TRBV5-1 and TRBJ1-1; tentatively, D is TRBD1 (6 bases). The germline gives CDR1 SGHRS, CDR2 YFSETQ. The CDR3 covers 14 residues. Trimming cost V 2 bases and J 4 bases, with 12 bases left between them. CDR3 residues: CASSLGQGSTEAFF. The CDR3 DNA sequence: TGCGCCAGCAGCTTAGGGCAGGGGAGCACTGAAGCTTTCTTT. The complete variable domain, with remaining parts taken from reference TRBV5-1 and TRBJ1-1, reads KAGVTQTPRYLIKTRGQQVTLSCSPISGHRSVSWYQQTPGQGLQFLFEYFSETQRNKGNFPGRFSGRQFSNSRSEMNVSTLELGDSALYLCASSLGQGSTEAFFGQGTRLTVV.

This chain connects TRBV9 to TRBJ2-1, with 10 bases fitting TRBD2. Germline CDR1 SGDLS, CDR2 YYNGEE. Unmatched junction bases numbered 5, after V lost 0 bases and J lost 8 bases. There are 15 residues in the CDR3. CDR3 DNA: TGTGCCAGCAGCGTAGCGCTAGCGGGAGTATATGAGCAGTTCTTC. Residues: CASSVALAGVYEQFF. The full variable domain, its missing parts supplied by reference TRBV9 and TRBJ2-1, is DSGVTQTPKHLITATGQRVTLRCSPRSGDLSVYWYQQSLDQGLQFLIQYYNGEERAKGNILERFSAQQFPDLHSELNLSSLELGDSALYFCASSVALAGVYEQFFGPGTRLTVL.